The clone carrying this T cell receptor (beta chain) was counted once. Authors' data handling: Amplification of reference gene primers provided the estimated nucleated cell counts. Profiling relied on immunoSEQ multiplex PCR, and the TCRdb table lists in-frame clones only, not all of them. V and J calls and clone size are given by that table; D and trimming were obtained from the DNA. The repertoire holds about 420,000 clones, 70% to 90% seen once, with about 0.91% in the top ten. This specimen comes from a study of blood T cell repertoires in COVID-19. For the study at large: Some COVID-19 samples were acute and others convalescent; all came from the United States, Italy and Spain. PBMCs, B-cell-depleted T cells, or T cells provided the cDNA or gDNA that made up the material.

Enrolment of Seattle patients took place during active infection, and they were followed longitudinally. The CDR3 covers 17 residues. Germline V gene sequence: CDR1 SGHVS, CDR2 FQNEAQ. Unmatched junction bases numbered 12, after V lost 5 bases and J lost 0 bases. The J gene is TRBJ2-7, the V gene TRBV7-8, with 8 bases lining up with TRBD1. The sequencing sample was made of peripheral blood. The clonotype was recovered from a man aged 18-30 years with COVID-19, enrolled during active disease. This CDR3 reads CASSEGRDRRSSYEQYF. CDR3 in DNA: TGTGCCAGCAGCGAGGGTCGGGACAGGCGTAGCTCCTACGAGCAGTACTTC.